This TCR beta chain derives from a study of PD-1 blockade in mismatch repair-deficient tumors. After removal of 0 bases from V and 3 bases from J, the junction contained 14 bases not matched to a gene. Germline V gene sequence: CDR1 GTSNPN, CDR2 SVGIG (reference sequence). The CDR3 loop spans 18 amino acids. Using immunoSEQ multiplex PCR, the repertoire was profiled, and TCRdb retains in-frame clones only, with some absent. The sample includes 38,000 or so clones, roughly 85% seen only once; the top ten take 3.5% to 4%. PCR or immunohistochemistry showed mismatch repair deficiency in every enrolled patient. The TCR-sequenced patients were a few responders to pembrolizumab.

The chain links TRBV30 to TRBJ2-4; TRBD2 agrees at 7 bases. Sample: peripheral blood, taken about 81 weeks after starting pembrolizumab. The sequence was collected from an adult with mismatch repair-deficient cancer. The CDR3 protein is CAWSVRGGSEWGKNIQYF. CDR3 in DNA: TGTGCCTGGAGTGTACGTGGCGGGAGTGAGTGGGGCAAAAACATTCAGTACTTC.